The 28 T cell receptor beta chains below were found in one sample sequenced in a study of shared clonotypes between healthy human individuals. Here immunoSEQ multiplex PCR was the method, and the copy in TCRdb shows in-frame clones only, minus some. The table shows about 770,000 clones, with just under 75% occurring only once. Sequencing was performed on memory CD4+ T cells sorted from blood. Indicated subset: CD45RA-negative fraction. The receptors here all came from a woman aged 30 to 39 in good health.

The CDR3 DNA follows: TGTGCCAGCAGCTTAGGACAGGGTGCCGACGAGCAGTACTTC. Its protein is CASSLGQGADEQYF. The chain links TRBV7-9 to TRBJ2-7; TRBD1 aligns across 7 bases. Trimming removed 1 base from V and 5 bases from J; junction bases left unmatched: 5. The CDR3 spans 14 residues. From germline, CDR1 is SEHNR and CDR2 FQNEAQ (reference sequence).

This clone has just a few counts. CDR3 protein: CASRGHETDTQYF. In DNA, the CDR3 is TGTGCCAGCAGGGGGCACGAAACAGATACGCAGTATTTT. The chain carries TRBV2 and TRBJ2-3; possible D gene TRBD1, 5 bases. Trimming stripped 6 bases from V and 3 bases from J, with 10 bases between. CDR3 size: 13 residues. Germline V gene data show CDR1 as SNHLY and CDR2 as FYNNEI. The full variable domain, in which reference TRBV2 and TRBJ2-3 provide the parts outside the CDR3, is EPEVTQTPSHQVTQMGQEVILRCVPISNHLYFYWYRQILGQKVEFLVSFYNNEISEKSEIFDDQFSVERPDGSNFTLKIRSTKLEDSAMYFCASRGHETDTQYFGPGTRLTVL.

The chain links TRBV4-1 to TRBJ2-1; 8 bases line up with TRBD2. CDR3 length equals 15 residues. With V trimmed by 3 bases and J by 7 bases, 8 bases remained unmatched. Per germline, CDR1 MGHRA and CDR2 YSYEKL. The chain's CDR3 is CASSQLGLVKNEQFF. CDR3 nucleotide sequence: TGCGCCAGCAGCCAGCTGGGACTAGTGAAAAATGAGCAGTTCTTC.

The chain recombines TRBV7-9 with TRBJ2-7; D remains ambiguous. The CDR3 spans 14 residues. The germline V and J ends were trimmed by 4 bases and 6 bases, with 16 bases remaining between them. Germline lookup yields CDR1 SEHNR and CDR2 FQNEAQ (reference sequence). DNA of the CDR3: TGTGCCAGCAGCTCGGGTTCCCATACGGGCGAGCAGTACTTC. This sequence encodes CASSSGSHTGEQYF.

A few counts support this clone. The chain has TRBV29-1 and TRBJ2-3; 13 bases map to TRBD2. The CDR3 is 14 amino acids. The V gene end was trimmed by 7 bases and the J gene end by 4 bases; junction bases not matched to a gene: 5. Germline CDR1 reads SQVTM; CDR2 reads ANQGSEA. CDR3 DNA sequence: TGCAGCGCCTGGACTAGCGGGAGTCCAGATACGCAGTATTTT. Protein sequence: CSAWTSGSPDTQYF.

The V and J genes are TRBV11-2 and TRBJ2-7; D not resolved. Per germline, CDR1 SGHAT and CDR2 FQNNGV. There are 12 residues in the CDR3. Trimming cost V 3 bases and J 2 bases, with 5 bases left between them. The CDR3 coding sequence is TGTGCCAGCAGCTTTAAGGCCTACGAGCAGTACTTC. The encoded protein is CASSFKAYEQYF.

The chain uses TRBV9 and TRBJ1-4, with 8 bases identical to TRBD1. J lost 7 bases, V lost 4 bases, and 12 bases had no gene match. The CDR3 consists of 16 residues. Germline CDR1 SGDLS, CDR2 YYNGEE. In DNA, the CDR3 is TGTGCCAGCAGCCCCCACCTCCAGGGGGCGCGTGAAAAACTGTTTTTT. It specifies CASSPHLQGAREKLFF.

This chain joins TRBV19 and TRBJ2-3; D gene unclear. From germline, CDR1 is LNHDA and CDR2 SQIVND (reference sequence). The V and J ends lost 5 bases and 3 bases respectively, with 6 bases between them. The CDR3 extends over 12 amino acids. The CDR3 bases are TGTGCCAGTAGTGGCAGGACAGATACGCAGTATTTT. It codes for CASSGRTDTQYF.

The chain links TRBV4-1 to TRBJ2-7; 7 bases agree with TRBD1. Germline CDR1 is MGHRA and CDR2 is YSYEKL. The CDR3 totals 17 residues. V lost 1 base to trimming and J lost 4 bases; unmatched junction nucleotides: 13. The CDR3 is CASSQGTGLLSLYEQYF. DNA for the CDR3: TGCGCCAGCAGCCAAGGGACAGGCCTTCTATCTTTATACGAGCAGTACTTC.

DNA for the CDR3: TGTGCCATCAGTGAGGGTAGAGACAGGGATCCCCATGAGCAGTTCTTC. This encodes CAISEGRDRDPHEQFF. The V call is TRBV10-3, the J call TRBJ2-1; 7 bases agree with TRBD1. Germline V CDR1 and CDR2: ENHRY, SYGVKD. With V trimmed by 2 bases and J by 8 bases, 12 bases remained unmatched. The CDR3 has 16 residues.

This clone was detected many times. The V call is TRBV19, the J call TRBJ1-2; D uncertain. The CDR3 is made up of 14 amino acids. The germline V gene has CDR1 LNHDA and CDR2 SQIVND (reference sequence). V lost 3 bases, J lost 0 bases, and 8 bases lay in between. Written as DNA, the CDR3 is TGTGCCAGTAGTATGAGTGCAGCTAACTATGGCTACACCTTC. Translating gives CASSMSAANYGYTF. Combining the CDR3 with reference TRBV19 and TRBJ1-2 gives the whole variable domain DGGITQSPKYLFRKEGQNVTLSCEQNLNHDAMYWYRQDPGQGLRLIYYSQIVNDFQKGDIAEGYSVSREKKESFPLTVTSAQKNPTAFYLCASSMSAANYGYTFGSGTRLTVV.

The V call is TRBV5-1, the J call TRBJ2-7; the match to TRBD2 covers 9 bases. The V gene's germline CDR1 is SGHRS and CDR2 YFSETQ. After removal of 4 bases from V and 4 bases from J, the junction contained 3 bases not matched to a gene. The CDR3 is 13 residues long. The CDR3 here is CASSPSGTYEQYF. In DNA, the CDR3 is TGCGCCAGCAGCCCTAGCGGGACTTACGAGCAGTACTTC. Using reference TRBV5-1 and TRBJ2-7 for the parts outside the CDR3, the full variable domain is KAGVTQTPRYLIKTRGQQVTLSCSPISGHRSVSWYQQTPGQGLQFLFEYFSETQRNKGNFPGRFSGRQFSNSRSEMNVSTLELGDSALYLCASSPSGTYEQYFGPGTRLTVT.

V gene TRBV28 combines with J gene TRBJ1-3; D remains ambiguous. Between the trimmed V and J ends, which lost 5 bases and 4 bases, there was a span of 15 bases. Germline V CDR1 and CDR2: MDHEN, SYDVKM. The CDR3 extends over 15 amino acids. The CDR3: CASSENPKNGNTIYF. As DNA, the CDR3 is TGTGCCAGCAGTGAAAATCCAAAAAACGGAAACACCATATATTTT.

This chain connects TRBV18 to TRBJ2-2, with 9 positions matching TRBD1. This CDR3 is 16 amino acids long. Germline-derived CDR1 and CDR2 are KGHSH and LQKENI. The V gene end was trimmed by 1 base and the J gene end by 4 bases; junction bases not matched to a gene: 4. The CDR3 sequence is CASSPLQGASTGELFF. As DNA, the CDR3 is TGTGCCAGCTCACCACTACAGGGGGCGAGCACCGGGGAGCTGTTTTTT. The full variable domain, completed using reference TRBV18 and TRBJ2-2, is NAGVMQNPRHLVRRRGQEARLRCSPMKGHSHVYWYRQLPEEGLKFMVYLQKENIIDESGMPKERFSAEFPKEGPSILRIQQVVRGDSAAYFCASSPLQGASTGELFFGEGSRLTVL.

This clone has just one count. The V gene is TRBV4-2, the J gene TRBJ2-7, with D unclear. The V end was cut by 1 base, the J end by 5 bases, with 15 bases between. The CDR3 extends over 15 amino acids. Germline V gene lookup returns CDR1 LGHNA and CDR2 YNFKEQ. CDR3: CASSQAERGKNEQYF. CDR3 in DNA: TGTGCCAGCAGCCAAGCCGAGCGCGGCAAGAACGAGCAGTACTTC.

The V call is TRBV5-4, the J call TRBJ2-4, with D perhaps TRBD1 (5 bases). CDR3 size: 16 residues. V dropped 0 bases and J dropped 0 bases, with 10 bases sitting between them. In germline, CDR1 is SGHNT, CDR2 YYREEE (reference sequence). The CDR3 DNA reads TGTGCCAGCAGCTTGGGTGGGGCATCAGCCAAAAACATTCAGTACTTC. Translation: CASSLGGASAKNIQYF.

Concerning this clone: This same CDR3 is encoded by further DNA sequences in the sample. The J gene is TRBJ2-2, the V gene TRBV18; D remains ambiguous. The CDR3 totals 13 residues. V gave up 3 bases and J gave up 4 bases, with 6 bases separating them. Germline assignment: CDR1 KGHSH and CDR2 LQKENI. CDR3 sequence: CASSPSLTGELFF. CDR3 nucleotide sequence: TGTGCCAGCTCACCTTCTCTCACCGGGGAGCTGTTTTTT.

This clone was counted at least ten times. The sample holds other DNA sequences that translate to the same CDR3. The rearrangement links TRBV15 to TRBJ2-5, with TRBD2 identical over 10 bases. Germline V CDR1 and CDR2: LNHNV, YYDKDF (reference sequence). V gave up 1 base and J gave up 5 bases; unmatched junction bases: 4. This CDR3 is 15 amino acids long. As DNA, the CDR3 is TGTGCCACCAGCAGAGGGCTAGCGGGAGTTGAGACCCAGTACTTC. Its protein is CATSRGLAGVETQYF.

The chain uses TRBV7-9 and TRBJ1-4; possibly TRBD1 for D (6 bases). V lost 8 bases, J lost 0 bases, and 19 bases lay in between. The germline CDR1 and CDR2 sequences are SEHNR and FQNEAQ (reference sequence). The CDR3 is 17 residues long. Written as DNA, the CDR3 is TGTGCCAGCCGACCTCCACTCGGGACAACAACTAATGAAAAACTGTTTTTT. Translating it yields CASRPPLGTTTNEKLFF.

This chain connects TRBV5-1 to TRBJ1-4, with D possibly being TRBD1 (5 bases). The CDR3 extends over 15 amino acids. Trimming removed 2 bases at V and 7 bases at J, with 15 bases between. The germline gives CDR1 SGHRS, CDR2 YFSETQ. The CDR3 loop reads CASSLGRGLAEKLFF. The CDR3 bases are TGCGCCAGCAGCTTAGGAAGGGGCTTGGCTGAAAAACTGTTTTTT.

The chain employs TRBV6-6 and TRBJ2-7; a weak D match, TRBD2 (5 bases). Germline V gene sequence: CDR1 MNHNY, CDR2 SVGAGI (reference sequence). The length of the CDR3 is 15 residues. Trimming took 6 bases from V and 0 from J, leaving 15 bases between them. The CDR3 spells CASSPRGGGSYEQYF. The CDR3 DNA follows: TGTGCCAGCAGCCCACGGGGTGGAGGCTCCTACGAGCAGTACTTC.

There are a few counts of this clone. The chain combines TRBV15 with TRBJ2-7, with 8 bases that match TRBD1. CDR1 LNHNV and CDR2 YYDKDF come from the germline V gene (reference sequence). The CDR3 totals 15 residues. V dropped 5 bases and J dropped 0; count of bases not matched to a gene: 6. The CDR3 is CATSAFRGLSYEQYF. The CDR3 bases are TGTGCCACCAGCGCCTTCAGGGGGCTCTCCTACGAGCAGTACTTC. The variable domain in full, completed from reference TRBV15 and TRBJ2-7, reads DAMVIQNPRYQVTQFGKPVTLSCSQTLNHNVMYWYQQKSSQAPKLLFHYYDKDFNNEADTPDNFQSRRPNTSFCFLDIRSPGLGDTAMYLCATSAFRGLSYEQYFGPGTRLTVT.

The rearrangement links TRBV13 to TRBJ2-7; 8 bases line up with TRBD2. Germline-derived CDR1 and CDR2 are PRHDT and FYEKMQ (reference sequence). The CDR3 loop spans 13 amino acids. J lost 7 bases, V lost 5 bases, and 7 bases had no gene match. The CDR3 nucleotides are TGTGCCAGCAGCCCCGGGACTAGGGGTGAGCAGTACTTC. The encoded protein is CASSPGTRGEQYF.

This chain links TRBV28 with TRBJ2-1, with 8 bases fitting TRBD1. Germline V lookup: CDR1 MDHEN, CDR2 SYDVKM. This CDR3 contains 15 residues. The V and J ends lost 4 bases and 9 bases, in that order; junction bases with no gene match: 11. In nucleotides, the CDR3 is TGTGCCAGCAGTTCAGGGGGCGTTGATATCGGTGAGCAGTTCTTC. Amino acid sequence: CASSSGGVDIGEQFF.

Only a few counts were recorded for this clone. This rearrangement joins TRBV7-2 to TRBJ2-7, with 13 bases lining up with TRBD2. The V gene end was trimmed by 5 bases and the J gene end by 6 bases; junction bases not matched to a gene: 10. CDR3 length: 16 residues. Germline V gene sequence: CDR1 SGHTA, CDR2 FQGNSA. The CDR3 DNA sequence: TGTGCCAGCAGCCAAGGACTAGCGGGAGCGTCGTCCGAGCAGTACTTC. It translates to CASSQGLAGASSEQYF.

This clone was observed once. The chain links TRBV18 to TRBJ2-4; either TRBD1 or TRBD2 may supply D (5 bases each). V lost 2 bases and J 0 bases, leaving 14 bases between the germline ends. Germline loops: CDR1 KGHSH, CDR2 LQKENI. The CDR3 is 17 residues long. CDR3 nucleotides: TGTGCCAGCTCACCAAGGGGCGGGCATTCAGCCAAAAACATTCAGTACTTC. Protein product: CASSPRGGHSAKNIQYF.

This chain connects TRBV19 to TRBJ1-5; D uncertain. The germline CDR1 and CDR2 sequences are LNHDA and SQIVND (reference sequence). This CDR3 spans 14 amino acids. V was pared by 3 bases and J by 7 bases, with 13 bases between. The CDR3 reads CASSMLGPDQPQHF. The CDR3 region has the DNA TGTGCCAGTAGTATGCTAGGACCGGACCAGCCCCAGCATTTT.

The chain links TRBV25-1 to TRBJ2-7; the D is unclear. The V and J ends lost 6 bases and 3 bases respectively, with 15 bases between them. The germline V gene has CDR1 MGHDK and CDR2 SYGVNS. The CDR3 consists of 14 residues. The CDR3 DNA reads as TGTGCCAGCAGCTTGGCTGGGTGGAACTACGAGCAGTACTTC. Encoded protein: CASSLAGWNYEQYF.